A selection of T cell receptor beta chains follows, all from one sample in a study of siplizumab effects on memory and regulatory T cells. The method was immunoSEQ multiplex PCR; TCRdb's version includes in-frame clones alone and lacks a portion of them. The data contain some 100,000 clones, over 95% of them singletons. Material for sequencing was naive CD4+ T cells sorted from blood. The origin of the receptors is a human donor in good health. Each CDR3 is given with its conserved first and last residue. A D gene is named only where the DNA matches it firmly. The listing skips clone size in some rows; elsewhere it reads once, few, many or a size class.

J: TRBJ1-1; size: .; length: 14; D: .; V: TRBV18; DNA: TGTGCCAGCTCCCCCGGGCCCGTGAACACTGAAGCTTTCTTT; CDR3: CASSPGPVNTEAFF
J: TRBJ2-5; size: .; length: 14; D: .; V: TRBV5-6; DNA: TGTGCCAGCGTTATTTCGGCGGGACGGGAGACCCAGTACTTC; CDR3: CASVISAGRETQYF
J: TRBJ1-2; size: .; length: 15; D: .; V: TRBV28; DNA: TGTGCCAGCAGTGAACCTACAGGGCCCCACTATGGCTACACCTTC; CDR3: CASSEPTGPHYGYTF
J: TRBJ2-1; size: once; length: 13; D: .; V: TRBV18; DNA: TGTGCCAGCTCACCCCCTGGGCTGGGTGAGCAGTTCTTC; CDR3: CASSPPGLGEQFF
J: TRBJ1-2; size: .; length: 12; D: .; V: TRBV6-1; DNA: TGTGCCAGCAGTGATCAATACAGCGGCTACACCTTC; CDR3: CASSDQYSGYTF
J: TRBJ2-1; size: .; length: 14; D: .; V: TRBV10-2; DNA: TGCGCCAGCATGGCCGGCGGCGTTTACAATGAGCAGTTCTTC; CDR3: CASMAGGVYNEQFF
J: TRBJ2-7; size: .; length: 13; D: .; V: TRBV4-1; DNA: TGCGCCAGCAGCCAAGAGTGGCAGCGTGAGCAGTACTTC; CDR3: CASSQEWQREQYF
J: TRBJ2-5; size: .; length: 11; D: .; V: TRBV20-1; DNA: TGCAGTGCTAGGGAACGAGAGACCCAGTACTTC; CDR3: CSARERETQYF
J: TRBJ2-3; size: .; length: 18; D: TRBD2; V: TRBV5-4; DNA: TGTGCCAGCAGCTTGGAATATAGCGGGGGGGCGAGCACAGATACGCAGTATTTT; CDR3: CASSLEYSGGASTDTQYF
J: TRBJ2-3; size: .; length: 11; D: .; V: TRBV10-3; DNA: TGTGCCACCCAAGCCGGGGATACGCAGTATTTT; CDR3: CATQAGDTQYF
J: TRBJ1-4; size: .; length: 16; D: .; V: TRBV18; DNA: TGTGCCAGCTCACCACTTCCGGGTGGAGGGCCGGAAAAACTGTTTTTT; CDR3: CASSPLPGGGPEKLFF
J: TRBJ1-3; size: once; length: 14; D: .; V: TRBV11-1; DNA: TGTGCCAGCAGCTTCGGACAGCTCGCGGACACCATATATTTT; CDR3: CASSFGQLADTIYF
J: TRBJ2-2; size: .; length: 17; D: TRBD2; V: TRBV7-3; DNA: TGTGCCAGCAGCCCCCTTAGCGGGGAACCGAACACCGGGGAGCTGTTTTTT; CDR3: CASSPLSGEPNTGELFF
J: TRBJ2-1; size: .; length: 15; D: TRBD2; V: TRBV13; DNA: TGTGCCAGCAGCCGAGGGGGACTAGCGTCACGGGAGCAGTTCTTC; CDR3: CASSRGGLASREQFF
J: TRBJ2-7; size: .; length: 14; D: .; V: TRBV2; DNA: TGTGCCAGCAGTGACAGGGCCCGCTCCTACGAGCAGTACTTC; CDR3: CASSDRARSYEQYF
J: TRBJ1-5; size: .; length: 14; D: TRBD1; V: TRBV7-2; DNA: TGTGCCAGCAGTTCCGACAGGGGATTACAGCCCCAGCATTTT; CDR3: CASSSDRGLQPQHF
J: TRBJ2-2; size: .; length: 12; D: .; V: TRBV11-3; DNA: TGTGCCAGCAGCTTAGTCCACGGGGAGCTGTTTTTT; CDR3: CASSLVHGELFF
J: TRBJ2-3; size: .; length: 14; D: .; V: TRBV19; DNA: TGTGCCAGTAGTATAGATCTATCCGGGGGAACGCAGTATTTT; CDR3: CASSIDLSGGTQYF
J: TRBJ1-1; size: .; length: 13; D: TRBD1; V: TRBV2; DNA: TGTGCCACCTGGGACAGAAACGAGGTAAAAGCTTTCTTT; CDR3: CATWDRNEVKAFF
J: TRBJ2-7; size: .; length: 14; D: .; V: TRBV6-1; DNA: TGTGCCAGCAGAAAATGGGACGGATACTACGAGCAGTACTTC; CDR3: CASRKWDGYYEQYF